One and the same sample provided the 24 T cell receptor beta chains below, sequenced in a study of blood T cell repertoires in COVID-19. The data were produced by immunoSEQ multiplex PCR, yet TCRdb's version contains in-frame clones alone and is incomplete. The sample carries 150,000 to 200,000 clones, roughly 87% recorded once. Sequences were obtained from PBMCs or T cells enriched from blood (not recorded which). The receptor set was obtained from a man between 50 and 59 years old who had recovered from COVID-19.

V and J are TRBV18 and TRBJ1-6, with 11 bases lining up with TRBD1. The junction had 5 bases not matched to a gene; V was cut back by 4 bases and J by 9 bases. In germline, CDR1 is KGHSH, CDR2 LQKENI. The CDR3 runs to 15 residues. Written as DNA, the CDR3 is TGTGCCAGCTCACGGGACAGGGGGACCGGTTCACCCCTCCACTTT. Protein: CASSRDRGTGSPLHF.

The CDR3 sequence: CASSQLGQGREEQYF. The CDR3 nucleotides read TGCGCCAGCAGCCAACTAGGACAGGGGCGAGAAGAGCAGTACTTC. The rearrangement joins TRBV5-1 to TRBJ2-7; 9 bases map to TRBD1. The length of the CDR3 is 15 residues. Germline V gene sequence: CDR1 SGHRS, CDR2 YFSETQ. The junction had 12 bases not matched to a gene; V was cut back by 4 bases and J by 7 bases.

The rearrangement joins TRBV3-1 (or the pseudogene TRBV3-2) to TRBJ1-6; a possible D gene is TRBD1 (6 bases). CDR3 length equals 12 residues. The germline CDR1 and CDR2 sequences are LGHDT and YNNKEL (reference sequence). V lost 4 bases, J lost 9 bases, and 7 bases lay in between. The CDR3 DNA reads TGTGCCAGCAGCCGCAGGGGTTCACCCCTCCACTTT. Translation: CASSRRGSPLHF.

The chain joins TRBV7-9 to TRBJ2-5; TRBD2 agrees at 10 bases. After removal of 6 bases from V and 5 bases from J, the junction contained 6 bases not matched to a gene. This CDR3 has 14 amino acids. Per germline, CDR1 SEHNR and CDR2 FQNEAQ (reference sequence). The CDR3 spells CASRLTSGFETQYF. The CDR3 DNA sequence: TGTGCCAGCAGACTGACTAGCGGGTTTGAGACCCAGTACTTC.

The chain has TRBV2 and TRBJ2-2; 9 nucleotides line up with TRBD1. Germline V gives CDR1 SNHLY, CDR2 FYNNEI. The CDR3 contains 14 residues. V lost 9 bases, J lost 0 bases, and 2 bases stayed unmatched. CDR3 region: CARTGGANTGELFF. The CDR3 nucleotides are TGTGCCAGAACAGGGGGCGCGAACACCGGGGAGCTGTTTTTT.

The V and J genes are TRBV7-8 and TRBJ2-2, with D perhaps matching TRBD1 (6 bases). The CDR3 spans 14 residues. Trimming removed 6 bases at V and 5 bases at J, with 13 bases between. Germline assignment: CDR1 SGHVS and CDR2 FQNEAQ. The CDR3, as DNA: TGTGCCAGCAGTTACGGACAGCCGACCGGGGAGCTGTTTTTT. It specifies CASSYGQPTGELFF.

This chain links TRBV4-1 with TRBJ2-1; the D gene is possibly TRBD1 (6 bases). Trimming stripped 4 bases from V and 9 bases from J, with 13 bases between. The germline gives CDR1 MGHRA, CDR2 YSYEKL. The CDR3 is 13 amino acids. CDR3 amino acids: CASSLHVGGEQFF. In nucleotides, the CDR3 is TGCGCCAGCAGCCTCCATGTAGGGGGTGAGCAGTTCTTC.

DNA of the CDR3: TGTGCCACCAGTGATTCCCGGACAGGCTCCAATCAGCCCCAGCATTTT. This gives the protein CATSDSRTGSNQPQHF. The gene calls are TRBV24-1 and TRBJ1-5; 7 nucleotides align to TRBD1. Looked up from germline, CDR1 is KGHDR and CDR2 is SFDVKD. This CDR3 region has 16 residues. V shed 2 bases and J 3 bases; nucleotides not matched to a gene: 6.

The V call is TRBV5-1, the J call TRBJ2-2; 12 nucleotides line up with TRBD1. V trimming: 3 bases; J trimming: 4 bases; junction bases outside the gene matches: 7. This CDR3 has 17 residues. The germline CDR1 and CDR2 sequences are SGHRS and YFSETQ. CDR3 amino acids: CASSSGDRGRLTGELFF. The CDR3 coding sequence is TGCGCCAGCAGCTCCGGGGACAGGGGGCGCCTCACCGGGGAGCTGTTTTTT. The full variable domain, with the rest looked up from reference TRBV5-1 and TRBJ2-2, is KAGVTQTPRYLIKTRGQQVTLSCSPISGHRSVSWYQQTPGQGLQFLFEYFSETQRNKGNFPGRFSGRQFSNSRSEMNVSTLELGDSALYLCASSSGDRGRLTGELFFGEGSRLTVL.

This clone has a single count. J is TRBJ2-5 and V is TRBV2; TRBD1 agrees at 7 bases. The CDR3 has 14 amino acids. In germline, CDR1 is SNHLY, CDR2 FYNNEI. Trimming removed 5 bases from V and 2 bases from J; junction bases left unmatched: 5. The chain's CDR3 is CASSPHRGQETQYF. The CDR3 bases are TGTGCCAGCAGTCCTCACAGGGGACAAGAGACCCAGTACTTC.

The chain links TRBV7-2 to TRBJ2-7; D is perhaps TRBD1 (6 bases). The CDR3 loop spans 15 amino acids. Looked up from germline, CDR1 is SGHTA and CDR2 is FQGNSA. Trimming cost V 0 bases and J 7 bases, with 16 bases left between them. DNA for the CDR3: TGTGCCAGCAGCTTAGCGCCAGGGACATGGTTTGAGCAGTACTTC. Translating gives CASSLAPGTWFEQYF.

This rearrangement joins TRBV12-3 or TRBV12-4 to TRBJ1-6; a possible D gene is TRBD1 (5 bases). V was pared by 8 bases and J by 6 bases, with 11 bases between. The CDR3 consists of 13 residues. The DNA for the CDR3 is TGTGCCAGCGCGGACACTTTTAATTCACCCCTCCACTTT. This sequence encodes CASADTFNSPLHF.

The count of this clone is one. The chain combines TRBV6-5 with TRBJ2-5; TRBD1 aligns across 7 bases. The CDR3 has 15 amino acids. The germline CDR1 and CDR2 sequences are MNHEY and SVGAGI. Trimming cost V 5 bases and J 4 bases; bases outside gene matches: 10. CDR3: CASSTQRQGRETQYF. CDR3 nucleotide sequence: TGTGCCAGCAGTACGCAAAGACAGGGACGAGAGACCCAGTACTTC.

This clone was counted a single time. This chain uses TRBV12-3 or TRBV12-4 with TRBJ1-2; D call uncertain. CDR3 length equals 13 residues. Trimming left V 2 bases short and J 8 bases short, with 12 bases between. The CDR3 DNA follows: TGTGCCAGCAGTTTAATTCAGGTGGGCGGCTACACCTTC. It specifies CASSLIQVGGYTF.

The chain has TRBV5-1 and TRBJ2-7; tentatively, D is TRBD1 (5 bases). V was pared by 7 bases and J by 6 bases, with 20 bases between. The CDR3 sequence is 14 residues long. CDR1 is SGHRS, CDR2 YFSETQ, per germline. CDR3 nucleotide sequence: TGCGCCAGCGGAGAGACACCTCGAAGGGGCGAGCAGTACTTC. It yields the protein CASGETPRRGEQYF.

The chain joins TRBV6-6 to TRBJ1-2; a weak D match, TRBD1 (6 bases). This CDR3 has 13 amino acids. Trimming stripped 4 bases from V and 8 bases from J, with 14 bases between. The germline CDR1 and CDR2 sequences are MNHNY and SVGAGI (reference sequence). CDR3 loop: CASSLQGDGGYTF. The CDR3, as DNA: TGTGCCAGCAGTTTACAGGGCGACGGGGGCTACACCTTC.

This clone has just a few counts. The chain couples TRBV15 to TRBJ1-4, with 11 positions matching TRBD1. The V gene's germline CDR1 is LNHNV and CDR2 YYDKDF (reference sequence). This CDR3 comprises 15 residues. V gave up 5 bases and J gave up 8 bases; unmatched junction bases: 7. CDR3 coding DNA: TGTGCCACCAGCCGGGACAGGGGGTTGTCGGAAAAACTGTTTTTT. Protein product: CATSRDRGLSEKLFF.

The DNA of the CDR3 is TGTGCCAGCAGTTTAACCGGGACAGGGCCGGCTGGCTACACCTTC. Translated: CASSLTGTGPAGYTF. The chain couples TRBV27 to TRBJ1-2; TRBD1 aligns across 9 bases. Per germline, CDR1 MNHEY and CDR2 SMNVEV (reference sequence). V dropped 2 bases and J dropped 7; count of bases not matched to a gene: 8. The CDR3 covers 15 residues.

The gene calls are TRBV6-5 and TRBJ2-1; possibly TRBD2 for D (6 bases). The CDR3 has 15 residues. Trimming took off 7 bases at V and 1 base at J, with 14 bases between the two ends. The V gene's germline CDR1 is MNHEY and CDR2 SVGAGI. DNA for the CDR3: TGTGCCAGCACCCGAACGGGGGAATCCTACAATGAGCAGTTCTTC. Protein: CASTRTGESYNEQFF.

This chain connects TRBV14 to TRBJ2-3; 8 bases are shared with TRBD1. The CDR3 sequence is 14 residues long. The ends lost 8 bases at V and 5 bases at J; junction bases unmatched: 9. CDR1 and CDR2 (germline): SGHDN, FVKESK. DNA of the CDR3: TGTGCCAGCGGATACCAGGGGGCCGGAGATACGCAGTATTTT. It yields the protein CASGYQGAGDTQYF.

The CDR3 loop is CASSDRDRGRTGELFF. In DNA, the CDR3 is TGTGCCAGCAGCGATAGAGACAGGGGGCGGACCGGGGAGCTGTTTTTT. The chain couples TRBV9 to TRBJ2-2; 10 nucleotides match TRBD1. With V trimmed by 3 bases and J by 5 bases, 7 bases remained unmatched. Germline V CDR1 and CDR2: SGDLS, YYNGEE. There are 16 residues in the CDR3.

This clone was observed a few times. The chain combines TRBV2 with TRBJ1-2, with a weak D call TRBD1 (6 bases). Germline V gene sequence: CDR1 SNHLY, CDR2 FYNNEI. This CDR3 has 13 residues. Trimming took off 10 bases at V and 7 bases at J, with 19 bases between the two ends. CDR3 region: CATTRDTSSGYTF. Written as DNA, the CDR3 is TGTGCCACCACTCGGGACACCTCCAGTGGCTACACCTTC.

This chain joins TRBV5-1 and TRBJ2-2; D perhaps matches TRBD1 (6 bases). V was cut by 5 bases and J by 11 bases, with 16 bases left in between. Germline V CDR1 and CDR2: SGHRS, YFSETQ. The CDR3 sequence is 13 residues long. CDR3 sequence reads: CASRVVGARELFF. CDR3 nucleotides: TGCGCCAGCAGAGTTGTGGGGGCGAGAGAGCTGTTTTTT.

The chain joins TRBV7-9 to TRBJ2-1, with 9 bases fitting TRBD2. The CDR3 is 15 residues long. V lost 6 bases to trimming and J lost 12 bases; unmatched junction nucleotides: 15. CDR1 and CDR2 (germline): SEHNR, FQNEAQ (reference sequence). The CDR3 nucleotides are TGTGCCAGCAGTCTAAGGGGACTAGCAGGTGACGGGCAGTTCTTC. Translating gives CASSLRGLAGDGQFF.